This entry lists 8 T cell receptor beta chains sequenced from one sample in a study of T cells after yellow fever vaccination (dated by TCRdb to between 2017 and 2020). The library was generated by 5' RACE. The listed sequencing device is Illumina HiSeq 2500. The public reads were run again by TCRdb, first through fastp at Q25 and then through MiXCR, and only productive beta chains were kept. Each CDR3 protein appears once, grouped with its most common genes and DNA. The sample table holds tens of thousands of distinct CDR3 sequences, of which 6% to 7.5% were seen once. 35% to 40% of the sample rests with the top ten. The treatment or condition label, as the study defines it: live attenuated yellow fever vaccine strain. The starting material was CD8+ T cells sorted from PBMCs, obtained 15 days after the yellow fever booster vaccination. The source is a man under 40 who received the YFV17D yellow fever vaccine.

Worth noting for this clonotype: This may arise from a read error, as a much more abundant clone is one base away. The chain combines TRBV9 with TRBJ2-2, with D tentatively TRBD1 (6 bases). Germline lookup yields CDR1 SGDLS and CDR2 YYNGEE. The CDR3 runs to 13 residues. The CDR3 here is CASSVDRAGKLFF. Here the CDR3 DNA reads TGTGCCAGCAGCGTAGACAGGGCCGGGAAGCTGTTTTTT.

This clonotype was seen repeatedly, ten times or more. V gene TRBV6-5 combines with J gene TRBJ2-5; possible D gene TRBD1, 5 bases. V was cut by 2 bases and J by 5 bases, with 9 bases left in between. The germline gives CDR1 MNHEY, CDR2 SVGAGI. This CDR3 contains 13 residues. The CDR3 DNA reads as TGTGCCAGCAGTTACGGGGCGGAGGAGACCCAGTACTTC. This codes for CASSYGAEETQYF.

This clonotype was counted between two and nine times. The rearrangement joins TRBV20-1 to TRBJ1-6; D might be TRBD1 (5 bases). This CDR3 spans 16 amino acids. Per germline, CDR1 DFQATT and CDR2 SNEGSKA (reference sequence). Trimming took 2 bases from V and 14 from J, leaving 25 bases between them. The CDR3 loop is CSARPTGGLGPPALHF. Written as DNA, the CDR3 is TGCAGTGCTAGACCGACCGGGGGTTTGGGACCCCCTGCCCTCCACTTT.

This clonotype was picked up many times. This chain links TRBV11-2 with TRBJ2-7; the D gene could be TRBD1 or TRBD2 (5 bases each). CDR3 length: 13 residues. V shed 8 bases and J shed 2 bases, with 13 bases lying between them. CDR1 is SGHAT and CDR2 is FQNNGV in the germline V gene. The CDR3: CASSAREPYEQYF. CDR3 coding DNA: TGTGCCAGCTCAGCCAGGGAGCCCTACGAGCAGTACTTC.

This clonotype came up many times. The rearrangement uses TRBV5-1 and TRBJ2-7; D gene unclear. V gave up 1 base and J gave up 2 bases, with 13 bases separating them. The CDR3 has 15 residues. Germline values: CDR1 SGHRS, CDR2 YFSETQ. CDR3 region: CASSLYAGSTYEQYF. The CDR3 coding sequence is TGCGCCAGCAGCTTGTATGCTGGCAGCACCTACGAGCAGTACTTC.

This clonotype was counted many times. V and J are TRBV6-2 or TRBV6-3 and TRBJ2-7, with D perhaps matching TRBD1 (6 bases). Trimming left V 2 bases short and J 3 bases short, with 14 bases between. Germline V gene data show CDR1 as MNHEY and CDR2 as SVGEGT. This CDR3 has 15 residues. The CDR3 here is CASSYPQGTFYEQYF. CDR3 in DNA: TGTGCCAGCAGTTACCCTCAGGGGACCTTCTACGAGCAGTACTTC.

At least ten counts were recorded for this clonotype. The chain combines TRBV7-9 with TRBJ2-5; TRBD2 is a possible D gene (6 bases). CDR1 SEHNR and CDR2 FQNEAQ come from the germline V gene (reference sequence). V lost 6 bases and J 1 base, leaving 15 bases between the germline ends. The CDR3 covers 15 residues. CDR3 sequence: CASSLYRDSQETQYF. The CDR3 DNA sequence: TGTGCCAGCAGTCTCTACCGGGACTCCCAAGAGACCCAGTACTTC. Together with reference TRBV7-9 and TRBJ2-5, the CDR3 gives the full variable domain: DTGVSQNPRHKITKRGQNVTFRCDPISEHNRLYWYRQTLGQGPEFLTYFQNEAQLEKSRLLSDRFSAERPKGSFSTLEIQRTEQGDSAMYLCASSLYRDSQETQYFGPGTRLLVL.

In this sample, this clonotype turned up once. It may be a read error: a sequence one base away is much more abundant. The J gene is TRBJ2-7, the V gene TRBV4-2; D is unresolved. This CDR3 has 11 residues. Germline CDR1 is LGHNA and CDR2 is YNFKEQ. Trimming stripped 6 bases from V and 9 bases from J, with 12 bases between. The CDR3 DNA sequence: TGTGCCAGCAGGTCCGGTGAAGCGCAGTACTTC. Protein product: CASRSGEAQYF.